This T cell receptor (beta chain) was observed in a study of identical twins. This clonotype came up many times. Its antigen is still unknown. The CDR3 has 14 amino acids. Trimming cost V 7 bases and J 9 bases; bases outside gene matches: 8. Overall study findings and caveats: Out-of-frame beta sequences exhibited a weaker degree of excess twin sharing. Low generation-probability sequences were in excess among twin-shared out-of-frame alpha sequences.

TCRdb reprocessed the 5' RACE reads with MiXCR, giving one entry per CDR3 protein. The sample consists of 400,000 to 600,000 distinct CDR3 sequences, 20% to 25% of them appearing once. This same sample was also taken into another study, of yellow fever vaccine responses in identical twins.

The sequence was collected from a woman between 18 and 29 years old in good health. The chain carries TRBV12-3 or TRBV12-4 and TRBJ2-1, with 11 bases lining up with TRBD2. Sequenced input: CD4+ T cells sorted from blood. The CDR3 sequence is CASNQLAGESEQFF. CDR3 nucleotide sequence: TGTGCCAGCAATCAACTAGCGGGAGAAAGTGAGCAGTTCTTC.